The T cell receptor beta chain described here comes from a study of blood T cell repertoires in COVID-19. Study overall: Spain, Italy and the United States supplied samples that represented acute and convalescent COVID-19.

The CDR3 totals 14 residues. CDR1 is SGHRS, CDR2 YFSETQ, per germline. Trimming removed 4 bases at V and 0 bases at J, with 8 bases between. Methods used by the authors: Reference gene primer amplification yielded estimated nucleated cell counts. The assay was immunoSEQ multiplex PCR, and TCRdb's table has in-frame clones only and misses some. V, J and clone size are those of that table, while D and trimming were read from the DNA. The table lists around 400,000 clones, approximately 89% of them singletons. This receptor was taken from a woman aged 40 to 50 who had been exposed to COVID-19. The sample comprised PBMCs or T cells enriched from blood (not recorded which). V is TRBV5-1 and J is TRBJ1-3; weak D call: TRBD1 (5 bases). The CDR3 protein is CASSPTVSGNTIYF. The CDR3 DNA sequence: TGCGCCAGCAGCCCGACAGTCTCTGGAAACACCATATATTTT.